A single sample gave rise to the 13 T cell receptor beta chains below, sequenced in a study of blood T cell repertoires in COVID-19. This table comes from immunoSEQ multiplex PCR, and its TCRdb copy is limited to in-frame clones, with some not included. The repertoire holds just over 300,000 clones, with around 89% as singletons. Sequenced input: PBMCs or T cells enriched from blood (not recorded which). The receptors were gathered from a middle-aged woman who had recovered from COVID-19.

The V and J genes are TRBV4-1 and TRBJ2-7, with no clear D. Germline V lookup: CDR1 MGHRA, CDR2 YSYEKL. Deletions cut 1 base from V and 1 base from J, with 8 bases between. CDR3 length equals 14 residues. The CDR3 is CASSQGSPSYEQYF. The CDR3 DNA reads as TGCGCCAGCAGCCAAGGGAGTCCTTCCTACGAGCAGTACTTC.

The chain recombines TRBV6-5 with TRBJ1-2; D ambiguous. CDR1 and CDR2 from the germline V gene are MNHEY and SVGAGI. The CDR3 extends over 12 amino acids. The CDR3 protein is CACTSPNYGYTF. The CDR3 DNA follows: TGTGCATGCACTAGTCCCAACTATGGCTACACCTTC.

This sequence joins TRBV4-3 and TRBJ2-2; TRBD2 matches 15 bases. The CDR3 sequence is 17 residues long. V shed 4 bases and J 6 bases; nucleotides not matched to a gene: 6. CDR1 and CDR2 (germline): LGHNA, YSLEER. This chain's CDR3 is CASSRRTSGGAAGELFF. As DNA, the CDR3 is TGCGCCAGCAGCCGCCGGACTAGCGGGGGGGCGGCCGGGGAGCTGTTTTTT.

This chain connects TRBV19 to TRBJ1-2; D might be TRBD1 (5 bases). The CDR3 totals 16 residues. Germline CDR1 reads LNHDA; CDR2 reads SQIVND (reference sequence). With 5 bases removed from V and 0 bases from J, the gap between germline ends came to 16 bases. The CDR3 reads CASSLPKGAANYGYTF. The CDR3 region has the DNA TGTGCCAGTAGTCTCCCTAAAGGGGCAGCTAACTATGGCTACACCTTC.

The V and J genes are TRBV10-3 and TRBJ2-3; D is possibly TRBD1 (6 bases). CDR3 length equals 14 residues. Germline values: CDR1 ENHRY, CDR2 SYGVKD. V was cut by 6 bases and J by 3 bases, with 13 bases left in between. The CDR3 spells CAIRLDSLTDTQYF. In DNA form, the CDR3 reads TGTGCCATCAGACTGGACAGCCTAACAGATACGCAGTATTTT.

The gene calls are TRBV10-3 and TRBJ1-5; D might be TRBD1 (5 bases). Germline loops: CDR1 ENHRY, CDR2 SYGVKD. V was cut by 6 bases and J by 4 bases, with 10 bases left in between. The CDR3 covers 13 residues. CDR3 sequence reads: CAIRGGLNQPQHF. The CDR3, as DNA: TGTGCCATCAGGGGGGGATTGAATCAGCCCCAGCATTTT.

V usage is TRBV23-1 and J usage is TRBJ1-1; a weak D match, TRBD1 (6 bases). TRBV23-1 is designated an ORF whose function remains uncertain. CDR3 length: 15 amino acids. Trimming cost V 3 bases and J 0 bases, with 11 bases left between them. CDR3 amino acids: CASSHTDSMNTEAFF. DNA of the CDR3: TGCGCCAGCAGTCACACGGACAGTATGAACACTGAAGCTTTCTTT.

The chain employs TRBV2 and TRBJ1-2; 7 bases are a match to TRBD1. Trimming took 6 bases from V and 0 from J; bases not matched to a gene: 10. Germline loops: CDR1 SNHLY, CDR2 FYNNEI. The CDR3 length is 16 residues. The CDR3 protein is CASSRDRGTSNYGYTF. CDR3 coding DNA: TGTGCCAGCAGCCGGGACAGAGGAACTTCTAACTATGGCTACACCTTC.

J is TRBJ2-5 and V is TRBV7-2; D is perhaps TRBD1 (6 bases). Trimming left V 1 base short and J 1 base short, with 13 bases between. This CDR3 is 16 amino acids long. Germline CDR1 is SGHTA and CDR2 is FQGNSA. CDR3 residues: CASSLGVRQVQETQYF. CDR3 nucleotide sequence: TGTGCCAGCAGCTTAGGTGTGAGACAGGTCCAAGAGACCCAGTACTTC. The complete variable domain, with remaining parts taken from reference TRBV7-2 and TRBJ2-5, reads GAGVSQSPSNKVTEKGKDVELRCDPISGHTALYWYRQSLGQGLEFLIYFQGNSAPDKSGLPSDRFSAERTGGSVSTLTIQRTQQEDSAVYLCASSLGVRQVQETQYFGPGTRLLVL.

The chain couples TRBV24-1 to TRBJ2-1; 9 nucleotides agree with TRBD1. V dropped 12 bases and J dropped 3; count of bases not matched to a gene: 8. The CDR3 spans 14 residues. Per germline, CDR1 KGHDR and CDR2 SFDVKD. Here the CDR3 DNA reads TGTGCCGTTGGAACAGGGGGCAACTACAATGAGCAGTTCTTC. It encodes CAVGTGGNYNEQFF.

This chain connects TRBV5-4 to TRBJ2-1; 7 bases match TRBD2. The CDR3 contains 15 residues. Germline V CDR1 and CDR2: SGHNT, YYREEE (reference sequence). Trimming took 4 bases from V and 5 from J; bases not matched to a gene: 9. CDR3 nucleotides: TGTGCCAGCAGCCCCGGTCCGGGACTAAACAATGAGCAGTTCTTC. Translation gives CASSPGPGLNNEQFF.

The chain has TRBV28 and TRBJ1-2, with TRBD1 matching 7 bases. There are 12 residues in the CDR3. The ends lost 7 bases at V and 8 bases at J; junction bases unmatched: 7. Germline CDR1 and CDR2: MDHEN and SYDVKM. In DNA form, the CDR3 reads TGTGCCAGCACCTTGCTGGGACAGGGCTACACCTTC. It specifies CASTLLGQGYTF.

The chain combines TRBV2 with TRBJ2-5; 9 nucleotides agree with TRBD1. The ends lost 6 bases at V and 5 bases at J; junction bases unmatched: 7. CDR1 is SNHLY, CDR2 FYNNEI, per germline. This CDR3 is built from 14 residues. CDR3 DNA sequence: TGTGCCAGCAGACCGGGACAGGGCAGGGAGACCCAGTACTTC. Residues: CASRPGQGRETQYF.